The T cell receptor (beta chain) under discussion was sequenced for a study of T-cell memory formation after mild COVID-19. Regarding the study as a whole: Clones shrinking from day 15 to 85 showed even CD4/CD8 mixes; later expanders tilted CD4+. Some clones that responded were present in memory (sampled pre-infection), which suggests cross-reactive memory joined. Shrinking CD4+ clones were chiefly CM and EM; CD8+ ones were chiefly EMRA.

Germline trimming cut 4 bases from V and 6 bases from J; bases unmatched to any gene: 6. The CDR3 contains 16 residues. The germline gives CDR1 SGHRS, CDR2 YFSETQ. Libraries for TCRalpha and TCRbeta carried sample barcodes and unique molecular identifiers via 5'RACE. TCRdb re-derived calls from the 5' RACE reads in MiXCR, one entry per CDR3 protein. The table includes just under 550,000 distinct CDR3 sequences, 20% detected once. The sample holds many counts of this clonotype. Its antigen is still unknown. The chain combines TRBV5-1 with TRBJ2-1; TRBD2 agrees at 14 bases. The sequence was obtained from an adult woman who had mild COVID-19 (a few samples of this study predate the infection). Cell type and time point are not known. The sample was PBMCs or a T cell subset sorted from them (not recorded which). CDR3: CASSGLGTSGGNEQFF. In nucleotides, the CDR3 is TGCGCCAGCAGCGGATTAGGGACTAGCGGGGGCAATGAGCAGTTCTTC.